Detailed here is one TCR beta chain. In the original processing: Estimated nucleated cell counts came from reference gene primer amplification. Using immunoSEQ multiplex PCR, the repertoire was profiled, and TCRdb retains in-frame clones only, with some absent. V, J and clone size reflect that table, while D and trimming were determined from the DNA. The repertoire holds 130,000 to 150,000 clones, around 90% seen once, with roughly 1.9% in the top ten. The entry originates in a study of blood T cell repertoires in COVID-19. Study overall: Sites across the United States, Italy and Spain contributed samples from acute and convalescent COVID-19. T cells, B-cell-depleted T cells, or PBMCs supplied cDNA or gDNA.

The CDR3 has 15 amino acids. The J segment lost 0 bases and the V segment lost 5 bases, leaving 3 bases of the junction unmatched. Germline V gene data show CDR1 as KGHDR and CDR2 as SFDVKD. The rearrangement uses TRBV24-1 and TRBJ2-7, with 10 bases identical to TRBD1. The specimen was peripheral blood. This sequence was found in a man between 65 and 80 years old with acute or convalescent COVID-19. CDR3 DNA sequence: TGTGCCACCAGTGCCCGGGACAGGGGCTCCTACGAGCAGTACTTC. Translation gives CATSARDRGSYEQYF.